This T cell receptor beta chain was retrieved from a study of T cells in Graves' hyperthyroidism and ophthalmopathy. Study overall: Once the initial diagnosis was made, peripheral blood was obtained before any treatment.

The diagnoses drew upon clinical symptoms, serum thyroxine and TRAb, thyroid ultrasound and orbital computed tomography. Amplified TCR beta CDR3 regions derived from RNA transcripts. The HTBI primer set was used in a first-round RT-PCR of the TCR CDR3. Each CDR3 protein is one row after TCRdb ran MiXCR on the multiplex PCR reads. The table lists around 300,000 distinct CDR3 sequences, less than 20% of them singletons. A word on this clonotype: What it binds is unknown. An end of the junction does not agree with germline; a read error may underlie this.

Study results and caveats: Most thyroid clonotypes expanded above 0.001 appeared in blood too. Classification by a 13 V-J model distinguished ophthalmopathy from stable hyperthyroidism.

This CDR3 is 12 amino acids long. From germline, CDR1 is SEHNR and CDR2 FQNEAQ (reference sequence). The receptor was isolated from a man over 45 with Graves' ophthalmopathy. The sequenced sample was blood. This sequence joins TRBV7-9 and TRBJ2-1; D is unresolved. The CDR3 DNA is TGTGCCAGCAGCCTCAACTTAAATGAGCAGCTCTTC. This encodes CASSLNLNEQLF.